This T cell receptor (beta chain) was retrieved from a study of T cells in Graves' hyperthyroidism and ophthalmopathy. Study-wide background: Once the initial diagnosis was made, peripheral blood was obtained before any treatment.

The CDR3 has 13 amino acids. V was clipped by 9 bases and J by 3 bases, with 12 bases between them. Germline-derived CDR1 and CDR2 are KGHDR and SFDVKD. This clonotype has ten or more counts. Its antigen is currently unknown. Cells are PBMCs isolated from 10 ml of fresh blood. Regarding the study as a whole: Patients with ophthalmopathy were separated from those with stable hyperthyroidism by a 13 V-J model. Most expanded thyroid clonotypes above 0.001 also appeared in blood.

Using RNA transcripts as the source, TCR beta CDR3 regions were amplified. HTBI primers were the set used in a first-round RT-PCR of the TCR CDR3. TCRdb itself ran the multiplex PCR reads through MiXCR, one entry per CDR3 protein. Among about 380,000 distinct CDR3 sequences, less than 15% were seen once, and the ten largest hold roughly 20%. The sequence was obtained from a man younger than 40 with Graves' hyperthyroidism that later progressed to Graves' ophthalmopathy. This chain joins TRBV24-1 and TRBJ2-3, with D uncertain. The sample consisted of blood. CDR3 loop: CATGALGTDTQYF. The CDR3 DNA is TGTGCCACCGGCGCCTTAGGGACAGATACGCAGTATTTT.